A selection of T cell receptor beta chains follows, all from one sample in a study of blood T cell repertoires in COVID-19. The data were produced by immunoSEQ multiplex PCR, yet TCRdb's version contains in-frame clones alone and is incomplete. The table shows about 280,000 clones, with approximately 85% occurring only once. The specimen sequenced was peripheral blood. These receptors were taken from a man in his fifties with active or convalescent COVID-19. Both conserved end residues are trimmed from each CDR3. The order of the fields is V gene, CDR3 length, CDR3 protein.

V gene: TRBV7-9; CDR3 length: 17; CDR3 protein: ASSPRRDGSQSHSYEQY
V gene: TRBV6-5; CDR3 length: 12; CDR3 protein: ATHPGQAYYGYT
V gene: TRBV5-4; CDR3 length: 12; CDR3 protein: ASSSSGSPYEQY
V gene: TRBV6-5; CDR3 length: 13; CDR3 protein: ASSLRGLRENEQF
V gene: TRBV13; CDR3 length: 9; CDR3 protein: ASSIADEQF
V gene: TRBV4-1; CDR3 length: 12; CDR3 protein: ASSQLGGTHTQY
V gene: TRBV14; CDR3 length: 13; CDR3 protein: ASSRGTSGRNTQY
V gene: TRBV18; CDR3 length: 10; CDR3 protein: ASSLATAEAF
V gene: TRBV11-2; CDR3 length: 16; CDR3 protein: ASSLPRTGGLFTGELF
V gene: TRBV7-7; CDR3 length: 14; CDR3 protein: ASSPGTPTSYNEQF
V gene: TRBV4-1; CDR3 length: 14; CDR3 protein: ASSQDRVGRDYGYT
V gene: TRBV5-1; CDR3 length: 12; CDR3 protein: ASSLGRTSDEQF
V gene: TRBV6-5; CDR3 length: 12; CDR3 protein: ASSTSQRAYEQY